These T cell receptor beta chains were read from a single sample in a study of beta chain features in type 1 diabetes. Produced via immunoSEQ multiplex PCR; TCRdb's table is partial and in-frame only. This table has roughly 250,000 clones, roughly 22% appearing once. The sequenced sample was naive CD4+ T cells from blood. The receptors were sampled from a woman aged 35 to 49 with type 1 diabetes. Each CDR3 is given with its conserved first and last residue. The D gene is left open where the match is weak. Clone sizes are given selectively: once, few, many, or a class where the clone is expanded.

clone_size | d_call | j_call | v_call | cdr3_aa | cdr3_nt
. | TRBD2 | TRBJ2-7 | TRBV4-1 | CASSLDLSSGRTSYEQYF | TGCGCCAGCAGCCTCGACCTCTCTAGCGGGAGGACGTCCTACGAGCAGTACTTC
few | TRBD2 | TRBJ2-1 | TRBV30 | CAWSVSGLAGGPTYNEQFF | TGTGCCTGGAGTGTCAGTGGGCTAGCGGGAGGGCCTACATACAATGAGCAGTTCTTC
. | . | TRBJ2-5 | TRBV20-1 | CGLRIQETQYF | TGTGGACTTCGAATTCAAGAGACCCAGTACTTC
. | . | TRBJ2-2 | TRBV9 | CASVKGPNTGELFF | TGTGCCAGCGTGAAGGGGCCGAACACCGGGGAGCTGTTTTTT
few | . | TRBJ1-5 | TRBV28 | CASSLFSEDQPQHF | TGTGCCAGCAGTTTATTCTCAGAGGATCAGCCCCAGCATTTT
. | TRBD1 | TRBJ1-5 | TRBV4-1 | CASSQERTSDRGQPQHF | TGCGCCAGCAGCCAAGAGCGAACTTCGGACAGGGGTCAGCCCCAGCATTTT
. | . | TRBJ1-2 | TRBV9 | CASSDQGSPAYGYTF | TGTGCCAGCAGCGACCAGGGCTCCCCTGCGTATGGCTACACCTTC
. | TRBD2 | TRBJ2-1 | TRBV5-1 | CASSLGGTSGNNEQFF | TGCGCCAGCAGCTTGGGGGGGACTAGCGGAAACAATGAGCAGTTCTTC
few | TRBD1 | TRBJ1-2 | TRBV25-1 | CASSELPEDRDGYTF | TGTGCCAGCAGTGAACTCCCAGAGGACAGGGATGGCTACACCTTC
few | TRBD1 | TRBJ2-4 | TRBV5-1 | CASSLGQGAQKNIQYF | TGCGCCAGCAGCCTCGGACAGGGGGCGCAAAAAAACATTCAGTACTTC
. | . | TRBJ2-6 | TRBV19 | CASRVQWANVLTF | TGTGCCAGTAGGGTGCAGTGGGCCAACGTCCTGACTTTC
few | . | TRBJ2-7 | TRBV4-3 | CASSQDWAGSSYEQYF | TGCGCCAGCAGCCAAGATTGGGCGGGCAGCTCCTACGAGCAGTACTTC
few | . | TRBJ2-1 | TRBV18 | CASSPGGRNEQFF | TGTGCCAGCTCACCAGGAGGGCGGAATGAGCAGTTCTTC
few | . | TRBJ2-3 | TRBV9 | CASSPPGGAFGDTQYF | TGTGCCAGCAGCCCTCCGGGGGGCGCCTTTGGAGATACGCAGTATTTT
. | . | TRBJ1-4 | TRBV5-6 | CASSLAGNEKLFF | TGTGCCAGCAGCTTGGCCGGTAATGAAAAACTGTTTTTT
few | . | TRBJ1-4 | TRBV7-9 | CASSLAGGNEKLFF | TGTGCCAGCAGCTTAGCCGGAGGGAATGAAAAACTGTTTTTT
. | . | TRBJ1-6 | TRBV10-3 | CAISEEQSNSPLHF | TGTGCCATCAGTGAAGAACAGTCTAATTCACCCCTCCACTTT
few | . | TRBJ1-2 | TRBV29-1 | CSVEARNYGYTF | TGCAGCGTTGAAGCCAGAAACTATGGCTACACCTTC
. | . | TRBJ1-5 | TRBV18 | CASSQGSSNQPQHF | TGTGCCAGCTCCCAGGGTTCCTCTAATCAGCCCCAGCATTTT
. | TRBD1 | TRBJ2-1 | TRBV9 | CASSALPGTGYHSEQFF | TGTGCCAGCAGCGCCCTACCCGGGACAGGGTACCACAGTGAGCAGTTCTTC
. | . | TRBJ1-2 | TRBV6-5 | CASSYSETVPVYGYTF | TGTGCCAGCAGTTACTCCGAGACAGTGCCTGTCTATGGCTACACCTTC
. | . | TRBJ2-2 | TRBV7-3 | CASSLGEDRELFF | TGTGCCAGCAGCCTCGGAGAAGACCGGGAGCTGTTTTTT
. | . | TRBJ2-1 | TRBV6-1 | CASSKRTGRGNEQFF | TGTGCCAGCAGCAAGAGGACAGGGAGGGGCAATGAGCAGTTCTTC
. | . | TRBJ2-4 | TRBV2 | CASTESLAKNIQYF | TGTGCCAGCACTGAGTCACTAGCCAAAAACATTCAGTACTTC
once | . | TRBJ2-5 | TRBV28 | CASSLGGILRETQYF | TGTGCCAGCAGTCTGGGCGGGATACTTAGGGAGACCCAGTACTTC
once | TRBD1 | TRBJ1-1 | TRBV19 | CASSPGTGLSTEAFF | TGTGCCAGTAGTCCCGGGACAGGGCTGTCCACTGAAGCTTTCTTT
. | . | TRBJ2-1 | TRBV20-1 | CSALNNEQFF | TGCAGTGCCCTAAACAATGAGCAGTTCTTC
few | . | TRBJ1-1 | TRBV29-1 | CSVEKRMNTEAFF | TGCAGCGTTGAAAAGAGAATGAACACTGAAGCTTTCTTT
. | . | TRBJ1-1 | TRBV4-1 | CASSQGSFMNTEAFF | TGCGCCAGCAGCCAAGGAAGCTTTATGAACACTGAAGCTTTCTTT
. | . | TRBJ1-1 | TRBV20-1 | CSARVAEAFF | TGCAGTGCTAGAGTAGCTGAAGCTTTCTTT
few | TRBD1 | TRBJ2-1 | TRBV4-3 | CASRRGTGGRDEQFF | TGCGCCAGCAGAAGGGGGACAGGAGGTAGAGATGAGCAGTTCTTC
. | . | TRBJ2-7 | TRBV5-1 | CASSSTGSAVGEQYF | TGCGCCAGCAGCTCTACCGGGTCCGCCGTCGGCGAGCAGTACTTC
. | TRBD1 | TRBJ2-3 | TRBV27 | CASEGGQGGGMGQYF | TGTGCCAGCGAAGGGGGACAGGGAGGCGGGATGGGGCAGTATTTT
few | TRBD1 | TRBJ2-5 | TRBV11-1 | CASSWDRVQETQYF | TGTGCCAGCAGCTGGGACAGAGTCCAAGAGACCCAGTACTTC
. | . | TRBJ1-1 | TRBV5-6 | CASSLVAGTEAFF | TGTGCCAGCAGCTTGGTGGCAGGGACTGAAGCTTTCTTT
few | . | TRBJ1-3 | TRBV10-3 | CAIGTGFGNTIYF | TGTGCCATCGGCACAGGGTTCGGAAACACCATATATTTT
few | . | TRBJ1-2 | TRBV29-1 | CSVDLGGYGYTF | TGCAGCGTTGATCTGGGGGGGTATGGCTACACCTTC
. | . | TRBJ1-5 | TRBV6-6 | CASSDVGGPLPQHF | TGTGCCAGCAGTGACGTGGGAGGCCCTCTACCCCAGCATTTT